This T cell receptor beta chain emerged from a study of Ad26.COV2.S vaccination and SARS-CoV-2 variants. Findings and caveats of the study: Post-vaccination breadth of spike-specific CD8+ and CD4+ T cell responses was reportedly substantial. Spike-specific TCR breadth was greater after Ad26.COV2.S than placebo.

Treatment noted: roughly 18 received Ad26.COV2.S at low or high dose, single or two shots; roughly five received placebo; per-sample allocation not given. Sample collection was performed on day 63 after the first vaccine or placebo injection. Boston supplied an adult donor aged 18-55 years. Vaccination used an Ad26 vector expressing Wuhan-strain SARS-CoV-2 spike. Details on this clone: The antigen remains unidentified.

The CDR3 has 12 amino acids. Germline V gene lookup returns CDR1 MNHEY and CDR2 SVGAGI. Trimming took off 6 bases at V and 3 bases at J, with 9 bases between the two ends. Here immunoSEQ multiplex PCR was the method, and the copy in TCRdb shows in-frame clones only, minus some. The profile shows 350,000 to 400,000 clones, about 89% of them singletons. The sequencing used peripheral blood, collected in a trial of Ad26.COV2.S vaccine versus placebo. The chain is built from TRBV6-5 and TRBJ2-7; D might be TRBD1 or TRBD2, each matching 5 bases. The sequence came from a person between 18 and 65 years old who received the Ad26.COV2.S COVID-19 vaccine or a placebo. In nucleotides, the CDR3 is TGTGCCAGCAGCCGGGACCGCTACGAGCAGTACTTC. It specifies CASSRDRYEQYF.